The 13 T cell receptor beta chains below were found in one sample sequenced in a study of control samples from healthy donors and cancer patients. Clones were sequenced by immunoSEQ multiplex PCR, and TCRdb holds only the in-frame ones, with some missing. The sample includes approximately 52,000 clones, approximately 95% of them seen just once. The sample taken for sequencing was blood. The source is a woman aged 18-29 years in good health.

This chain links TRBV28 with TRBJ2-3, with 8 bases fitting TRBD2. V shed 6 bases and J 3 bases; nucleotides not matched to a gene: 8. The CDR3 is made up of 15 amino acids. CDR1 and CDR2 from the germline V gene are MDHEN and SYDVKM. The CDR3 protein is CASSSPSGLTDTQYF. CDR3 nucleotides: TGTGCCAGCAGCTCACCTAGCGGGTTGACAGATACGCAGTATTTT.

J is TRBJ2-1 and V is TRBV28; D possibly corresponds to TRBD2 (6 bases). The CDR3 extends over 14 amino acids. Per germline, CDR1 MDHEN and CDR2 SYDVKM. Trimming cost V 6 bases and J 6 bases, with 15 bases left between them. CDR3 residues: CASSGRDVSNEQFF. In DNA, the CDR3 is TGTGCCAGCAGCGGGCGGGACGTTAGCAATGAGCAGTTCTTC.

The chain carries TRBV30 and TRBJ1-4; D possibly corresponds to TRBD1 (6 bases). CDR3 size: 15 residues. CDR1 is GTSNPN, CDR2 SVGIG, per germline (reference sequence). V gave up 4 bases and J gave up 0 bases, with 12 bases separating them. CDR3 sequence: CAWTVQGPTNEKLFF. The CDR3 bases are TGTGCCTGGACCGTACAGGGCCCAACTAATGAAAAACTGTTTTTT.

The chain joins TRBV30 to TRBJ1-2, with D maybe TRBD1 (5 bases). CDR1 is GTSNPN and CDR2 is SVGIG in the germline V gene (reference sequence). This CDR3 has 18 amino acids. Trimming pared 4 bases from V and 3 bases from J, leaving 27 bases between. The CDR3 region has the DNA TGTGCCTGGACCAGGAGCATAATCTCGGTCGGGGGATACTATGGCTACACCTTC. Translating gives CAWTRSIISVGGYYGYTF. The full variable domain, rest sourced from reference TRBV30 and TRBJ1-2, is SQTIHQWPATLVQPVGSPLSLECTVEGTSNPNLYWYRQAAGRGLQLLFYSVGIGQISSEVPQNLSASRPQDRQFILSSKKLLLSDSGFYLCAWTRSIISVGGYYGYTFGSGTRLTVV.

The rearrangement links TRBV27 to TRBJ2-1, with D possibly being TRBD2 (5 bases). CDR3 size: 15 residues. Germline V gene lookup returns CDR1 MNHEY and CDR2 SMNVEV (reference sequence). Trimming cost V 4 bases and J 0 bases, with 10 bases left between them. Here the CDR3 DNA reads TGTGCCAGCAGTTCTGTGGGGAGCTCCTACAATGAGCAGTTCTTC. As protein: CASSSVGSSYNEQFF.

The CDR3 loop reads CASSPDPRTGPTEAFF. CDR3 coding DNA: TGCGCCAGCAGCCCCGATCCTAGGACAGGGCCCACTGAAGCTTTCTTT. The chain links TRBV5-1 to TRBJ1-1; TRBD1 matches 8 bases. With V trimmed by 4 bases and J by 4 bases, 12 bases remained unmatched. The CDR3 contains 16 residues. Germline-derived CDR1 and CDR2 are SGHRS and YFSETQ.

This clone came up once. The CDR3 is CASSIRGSSYEQYF. The CDR3, as DNA: TGTGCCAGCAGCATCCGGGGGAGCTCCTACGAGCAGTACTTC. This rearrangement joins TRBV7-8 to TRBJ2-7, with a weak D call TRBD2 (6 bases). Germline V gene lookup returns CDR1 SGHVS and CDR2 FQNEAQ. The CDR3 has 14 amino acids. Trimming left V 5 bases short and J 0 bases short, with 11 bases between.

V usage is TRBV15 and J usage is TRBJ1-2; 9 bases match TRBD1. Germline V lookup: CDR1 LNHNV, CDR2 YYDKDF (reference sequence). The J segment lost 4 bases and the V segment lost 9 bases, leaving 6 bases of the junction unmatched. The CDR3 consists of 13 residues. The chain's CDR3 is CATETGGGYGYTF. DNA of the CDR3: TGTGCCACTGAAACAGGGGGCGGCTATGGCTACACCTTC.

The CDR3 spells CASRQYREGIYGYTF. The CDR3 coding sequence is TGTGCCAGCAGACAATACAGGGAGGGCATCTATGGCTACACCTTC. The V gene is TRBV27, the J gene TRBJ1-2, with D possibly TRBD1 on 6 matching bases. Per germline, CDR1 MNHEY and CDR2 SMNVEV (reference sequence). The CDR3 length is 15 residues. V lost 6 bases and J 4 bases, leaving 18 bases between the germline ends.

The chain recombines TRBV7-9 with TRBJ2-1; D is unresolved. V was pared by 5 bases and J by 0 bases, with 2 bases between. CDR1 is SEHNR, CDR2 FQNEAQ, per germline (reference sequence). The length of the CDR3 is 12 residues. The CDR3 coding sequence is TGTGCCAGCAGCCCCTCCTACAATGAGCAGTTCTTC. Residues: CASSPSYNEQFF. Filled out from reference TRBV7-9 and TRBJ2-1, the complete variable domain reads DTGVSQNPRHKITKRGQNVTFRCDPISEHNRLYWYRQTLGQGPEFLTYFQNEAQLEKSRLLSDRFSAERPKGSFSTLEIQRTEQGDSAMYLCASSPSYNEQFFGPGTRLTVL.

This clone is a singleton in its sample. The chain links TRBV19 to TRBJ1-1, with TRBD1 identical over 7 bases. Germline values: CDR1 LNHDA, CDR2 SQIVND (reference sequence). V dropped 3 bases and J dropped 5; count of bases not matched to a gene: 9. The CDR3 sequence is 15 residues long. The CDR3 coding sequence is TGTGCCAGTAGTATTACCCCGACAGGGAGGACTGAAGCTTTCTTT. It yields the protein CASSITPTGRTEAFF.

The V call is TRBV5-6, the J call TRBJ1-2; D possibly corresponds to TRBD1 (6 bases). Germline-derived CDR1 and CDR2 are SGHDT and YYEEEE. CDR3 length: 14 residues. Between the trimmed V and J ends, which lost 4 bases and 8 bases, there was a span of 18 bases. The CDR3, as DNA: TGTGCCAGCAGCACCATGACAGGTCCTTGGGGCTACACCTTC. It codes for CASSTMTGPWGYTF.

The chain employs TRBV18 and TRBJ1-2; 7 positions match TRBD1. The CDR3 is 13 residues long. CDR1 and CDR2 (germline): KGHSH, LQKENI. The V gene end was trimmed by 4 bases and the J gene end by 8 bases; junction bases not matched to a gene: 7. CDR3 loop: CASSLTGAEGYTF. In nucleotides, the CDR3 is TGTGCCAGCTCACTAACAGGGGCGGAAGGCTACACCTTC.